The entry below gives a single TCR beta chain sequence along with its context. This clonotype was recorded at least ten times. The antigen it binds to is not known. No base quality information exists; no much larger clone differs at one position. This sample stems from a study of breast tumors, draining lymph nodes, adjacent tissues (dated by TCRdb to the mid-2010s). Regarding the study in general: TCR beta repertoires were compared across tumor, adjacent nontumor tissue and axillary lymph nodes obtained from breast cancer patients. The study was designed to assess the relationships and possible T-cell exchange between tumor, surrounding tissue and draining lymph node repertoires in human breast cancer.

The germline V gene (reference sequence) specifies LNHDA as CDR1 and SQIVND as CDR2. The cysteine opens and the phenylalanine closes a CDR3 of 13 amino acids. Only the CDR3 portion is preserved as DNA: 39 bases, with reading frame beginning at the first base. V has 5 bases trimmed and J has 9 bases trimmed; junction bases matching no gene number 6. Study-level results and caveats: In luminal-like breast cancer, tumor and nontumor tissue repertoires resembled each other significantly more than in basal-like breast cancer. The conclusion that tumor T cells originate in lymph nodes was framed as consistent with a hypothesis rather than directly demonstrated. Tumor T-cell repertoires showed less diversity than lymph node repertoires and more diversity than nontumor tissue repertoires, and tumor T-cell repertoires showed preferential V and J gene usage. The data were considered consistent with the idea that most tumor T cells come from the lymph node and then expand in tumor tissue.

For sequencing, an Illumina HiSeq 2000 was employed. Multiplex PCR amplification was used to build the TCR beta chain libraries. The amplified TCR beta chain products were analyzed by high-throughput sequencing. The public reads were run again by TCRdb, first through fastp at Q25 and then through MiXCR, and only productive beta chains were kept. Rows merge per CDR3 protein into single entries with the most common DNA and genes. The sample data list approximately 100,000 distinct CDR3 sequences, and 21% of these were observed just once. Of the sample, around 1.2% is held by the ten largest clones. The axillary draining lymph nodes of breast cancer patients were the source of the lymph node samples.

This TCR was recovered from a female donor with breast cancer. Some clones in this sample may be carry-over from other donors' samples. Source material: axillary lymph node tissue. Recombination joined TRBV19 with TRBJ2-3, with 9 bases aligning to TRBD1. The CDR3 here reads CASSGQGRDTQYF. The sequenced DNA: TGTGCCAGTAGTGGACAGGGGCGGGACACGCAGTATTTT.